What follows is one T cell receptor beta chain and its context. PCR primers comprised 60 Vbeta and 13 Jbeta primers. Produced via immunoSEQ multiplex PCR; TCRdb's table is partial and in-frame only. The repertoire table contains fewer than 150,000 clones. This record comes from a study of cytomegalovirus exposure and HLA in healthy donors. Germline values: CDR1 SGHTA, CDR2 FQGTGA. The CDR3 is made up of 17 amino acids. After removal of 5 bases from V and 1 base from J, the junction contained 7 bases not matched to a gene. The sequence was obtained from a woman aged 55-69 years in good health and CMV-seronegative. The rearrangement uses TRBV7-3 and TRBJ2-2; 10 nucleotides match TRBD2. Material for sequencing was PBMCs. DNA of the CDR3: TGTGCCAGCAGCCCGCTAGCGGGAGCAGAGAACACCGGGGAGCTGTTTTTT. It codes for CASSPLAGAENTGELFF.